Following are 14 T cell receptor beta chains from one sample sequenced in a study of beta chain features in type 1 diabetes (dated by TCRdb to about 2018). Libraries were prepared through the immunoSEQ multiplex PCR assay. The entire amount of isolated RNA was reverse transcribed using the High Capacity cDNA Reverse Transcription Kit, so the sequenced TCRB transcripts were expressed ones. Drawn from immuneACCESS, this table holds only the in-frame rearrangements with V and J called that TCRdb kept. Clones are partly lost; checked studies trace under half to an unresolved V gene and leave the rest unexplained. Counted in this sample were some 150,000 clones; under 60% of them appeared once. The ten biggest clones cover under 0.45% of the sample. The sequenced material came from Tregs from blood. Explained via the paper, the cell subset or site label denotes: regulatory CD4+ T cells. These receptors were obtained from a man in his late teens or twenties in good health.

This clone came up a few times. The chain employs TRBV4-3 and TRBJ1-2; 7 bases are a match to TRBD1. V trimming: 3 bases; J trimming: 5 bases; junction bases outside the gene matches: 6. Germline V gives CDR1 LGHNA, CDR2 YSLEER. This CDR3 has 14 residues. In DNA form, the CDR3 reads TGCGCCAGCAGCCACCGGGACAGAGCTTATGGCTACACCTTC. Amino acids: CASSHRDRAYGYTF.

The V gene is TRBV28, the J gene TRBJ1-4, with D possibly TRBD1 on 5 matching bases. Trimming removed 8 bases at V and 7 bases at J, with 14 bases between. The CDR3 extends over 13 amino acids. Germline V CDR1 and CDR2: MDHEN, SYDVKM. DNA for the CDR3: TGTGCCAGCGAGGCAGGGAGGAGTGAAAAACTGTTTTTT. Translation: CASEAGRSEKLFF.

The chain couples TRBV6-5 to TRBJ1-4; TRBD1 aligns across 8 bases. Trimming cost V 4 bases and J 11 bases; bases outside gene matches: 15. Per the germline V gene, CDR1 is MNHEY and CDR2 is SVGAGI. The CDR3 runs to 16 residues. CDR3 region: CASSSLSRGQEGKLFF. The CDR3 DNA is TGTGCCAGCAGTTCCCTCTCCAGGGGGCAGGAAGGGAAACTGTTTTTT.

In this sample, this clone turned up a few times. The CDR3 nucleotides read TGTGCCAGCAGCAGACAGGGGGCAGTCACTGAAGCTTTCTTT. This gives the protein CASSRQGAVTEAFF. This rearrangement joins TRBV7-2 to TRBJ1-1; 10 bases map to TRBD1. With V trimmed by 5 bases and J by 4 bases, 4 bases remained unmatched. The CDR3 runs to 14 residues. CDR1 SGHTA and CDR2 FQGNSA come from the germline V gene.

The chain uses TRBV6-5 and TRBJ1-2, with 9 positions matching TRBD1. V trimming: 10 bases; J trimming: 2 bases; junction bases outside the gene matches: 8. In germline, CDR1 is MNHEY, CDR2 SVGAGI. CDR3 length: 14 amino acids. The CDR3 DNA reads TGTGCCATTAAGAAACAGGGGGCAAACTATGGCTACACCTTC. This codes for CAIKKQGANYGYTF.

The chain carries TRBV11-2 and TRBJ2-3; 14 nucleotides agree with TRBD2. V lost 3 bases and J lost 6; bases outside the gene matches: 2. This CDR3 region has 15 residues. Per germline, CDR1 SGHAT and CDR2 FQNNGV. This CDR3 is CASSFRLAGGDTQYF. In nucleotides, the CDR3 is TGTGCCAGCAGCTTCCGACTAGCGGGAGGGGATACGCAGTATTTT.

This clone was recorded a few times. J is TRBJ2-7 and V is TRBV18, with TRBD2 matching over 7 bases. The CDR3 spans 14 residues. Germline-derived CDR1 and CDR2 are KGHSH and LQKENI. Losses at the gene ends were 5 bases for V and 6 bases for J; bases not matched to a gene: 10. CDR3 protein: CASSSGGGLIEQYF. The CDR3 DNA sequence: TGTGCCAGCTCATCGGGGGGTGGCCTAATCGAGCAGTACTTC.

V usage is TRBV10-3 and J usage is TRBJ2-3, with D maybe TRBD1 (6 bases). Germline-derived CDR1 and CDR2 are ENHRY and SYGVKD. The CDR3 is made up of 15 amino acids. V was pared by 5 bases and J by 2 bases, with 14 bases between. CDR3 DNA sequence: TGTGCCATCAGTATTGGGACACCCGACACAGATACGCAGTATTTT. Translating it yields CAISIGTPDTDTQYF.

The chain is built from TRBV18 and TRBJ1-6, with a possible D match to TRBD1 (6 bases). Between the trimmed V and J ends, which lost 3 bases and 7 bases, there was a span of 22 bases. Germline lookup yields CDR1 KGHSH and CDR2 LQKENI. CDR3 size: 18 residues. The CDR3 DNA follows: TGTGCCAGCTCACCCGAATGGAAAGGGGGGGATCAGAATTCACCCCTCCACTTT. Translating it yields CASSPEWKGGDQNSPLHF. The whole variable domain, filled in from reference TRBV18 and TRBJ1-6, reads NAGVMQNPRHLVRRRGQEARLRCSPMKGHSHVYWYRQLPEEGLKFMVYLQKENIIDESGMPKERFSAEFPKEGPSILRIQQVVRGDSAAYFCASSPEWKGGDQNSPLHFGNGTRLTVT.

This clone was observed a few times. The chain joins TRBV5-4 to TRBJ1-4, with D possibly TRBD1 on 6 matching bases. Germline CDR1 reads SGHNT; CDR2 reads YYREEE (reference sequence). V lost 4 bases to trimming and J lost 7 bases, with 8 bases between them. CDR3 length: 12 amino acids. This CDR3 reads CASSVRGEKLFF. CDR3 nucleotide sequence: TGTGCCAGCAGCGTCAGGGGTGAAAAACTGTTTTTT.

The V call is TRBV25-1, the J call TRBJ1-1; 9 bases line up with TRBD1. This CDR3 is 15 amino acids long. Germline values: CDR1 MGHDK, CDR2 SYGVNS. Germline trimming cut 1 base from V and 0 bases from J; bases unmatched to any gene: 0. CDR3: CASSEWTGVNTEAFF. The DNA for the CDR3 is TGTGCCAGCAGTGAATGGACAGGGGTGAACACTGAAGCTTTCTTT.

This chain uses TRBV7-9 with TRBJ2-7; 7 positions match TRBD2. With 5 bases clipped from V and 2 bases from J, the junction kept 9 bases outside the gene matches. Germline V gives CDR1 SEHNR, CDR2 FQNEAQ (reference sequence). There are 15 residues in the CDR3. The CDR3 protein is CASSTFRGGAYEQYF. The CDR3 DNA is TGTGCCAGCAGCACATTTAGGGGAGGGGCCTACGAGCAGTACTTC. The entire variable domain, with the rest obtained from reference TRBV7-9 and TRBJ2-7, is as follows: DTGVSQNPRHKITKRGQNVTFRCDPISEHNRLYWYRQTLGQGPEFLTYFQNEAQLEKSRLLSDRFSAERPKGSFSTLEIQRTEQGDSAMYLCASSTFRGGAYEQYFGPGTRLTVT.

This clone was observed a handful of times. J is TRBJ2-1 and V is TRBV7-2; D perhaps matches TRBD1 (5 bases). The CDR3 length is 15 residues. V lost 2 bases and J lost 10, with 18 bases in between. Germline loops: CDR1 SGHTA, CDR2 FQGNSA. Here the CDR3 DNA reads TGTGCCAGCAGCTTACAGTGGGGCAGGGTATACGAGCAGTTCTTC. Encoded protein: CASSLQWGRVYEQFF. Supplemented by reference TRBV7-2 and TRBJ2-1, the full variable domain reads GAGVSQSPSNKVTEKGKDVELRCDPISGHTALYWYRQSLGQGLEFLIYFQGNSAPDKSGLPSDRFSAERTGGSVSTLTIQRTQQEDSAVYLCASSLQWGRVYEQFFGPGTRLTVL.

This chain uses TRBV5-1 with TRBJ2-7, with TRBD1 matching over 10 bases. V dropped 2 bases and J dropped 2; count of bases not matched to a gene: 7. CDR1 and CDR2 (germline): SGHRS, YFSETQ. The CDR3 is 16 residues long. The CDR3 bases are TGCGCCAGCAGCTTCGGACAGGGGGGGGGAACCTACGAGCAGTACTTC. This translates into CASSFGQGGGTYEQYF.